This T cell receptor beta chain was identified in a study of blood T cell repertoires in COVID-19 (dated by TCRdb to about 2020). Regarding the study in general: Collaborator samples came from the United States, Italy and Spain and covered acute and convalescent phases of COVID-19. Nearly every sample came with metadata listing a de-identified subject ID, COVID-19 status, age in years and sex. The repertoires were released in a freely available public database intended as a resource for research on the immune response to SARS-CoV-2. The prospective study material was composed of cDNA or gDNA derived from T cells, B-cell-depleted T cells, or PBMCs. Subjects who had been exposed to COVID-19, were actively infected with it, or had recovered from it provided the deeply sampled blood TCRbeta repertoires that made up the dataset. Samples came from the ongoing ImmuneRACE study (first 160 participants) plus 1,254 subjects from 6 global collaborators. Where available, HLA class I and class II types were obtained from metadata supplied by the sample provider rather than from assay-based typing.

The collaborating institutions used their own protocols to collect whole blood in K2EDTA tubes. For TCRbeta analysis, collaborators shipped samples in one of three forms: frozen whole blood, isolated PBMCs, or DNA extracted from either of those sample types. Notes on this clone: Its antigen target is currently unknown. No per-base quality is available; no much larger clone lies one base away.

In the germline V gene, CDR1 corresponds to SQVTM and CDR2 to ANQGSEA. Inclusive of the bounding cysteine and phenylalanine, the CDR3 is 13 residues long. CDR3 DNA is the only sequence kept; it has 39 bases, read in frame from the first base. Compared with germline, V lacks 6 bases and J lacks 7 bases; bases without a gene match: 5. The study at large found these results: The amount of clinical and demographic metadata varied by source and participant and was provided uncurated.

TCRbeta CDR3 regions were amplified from genomic DNA using the immunoSEQ Assay, a bias-controlled multiplex PCR. The original methods were these. The number of nucleated cells in each sample was estimated from the amplification of reference gene primers within the assay. To quantify the absolute abundance of each unique TCRbeta CDR3 rearrangement, sequence reads were collapsed and filtered. For each sample, productive Simpson clonality was calculated as the square root of Simpson's diversity index over productive rearrangements. Here the immuneACCESS table is served through TCRdb, limited to in-frame sequences with V and J called. Missing clones are a known gap in these copies; in checked studies unresolved V genes cover under half, and the rest lacks a known reason. V and J calls and clone size are those listed in that table; D and trimming were worked out from the DNA. This sample holds about 49,000 clones; approximately 85% were observed only once. Clones ranked in the top ten supply 11% to 15% of the sample.

This chain is built from TRBV29-1 and TRBJ1-6; the junction holds 8 bases that match TRBD1. Sequenced input: peripheral blood. The receptor was isolated from a human donor in a cohort sampled during active COVID-19. The DNA reads as follows: TGCAGCGTAAAGACAGGGGAGAATTCACCCCTCCACTTT. It encodes CSVKTGENSPLHF.